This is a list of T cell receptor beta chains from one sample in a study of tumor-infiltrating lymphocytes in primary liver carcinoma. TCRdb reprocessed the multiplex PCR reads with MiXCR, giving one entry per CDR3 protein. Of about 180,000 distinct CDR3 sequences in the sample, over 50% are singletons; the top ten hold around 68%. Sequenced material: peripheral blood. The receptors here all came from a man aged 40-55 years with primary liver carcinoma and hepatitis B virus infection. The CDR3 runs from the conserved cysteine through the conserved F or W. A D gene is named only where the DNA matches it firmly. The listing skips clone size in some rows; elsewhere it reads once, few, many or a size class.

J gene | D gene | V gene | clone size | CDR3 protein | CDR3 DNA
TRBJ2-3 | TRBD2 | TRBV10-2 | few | CATTIAGSTDTQYF | TGCGCCACCACTATAGCGGGTAGCACAGATACGCAGTATTTT
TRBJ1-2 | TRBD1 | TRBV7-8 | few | CASRGKTGNDYGYTF | TGTGCCAGCCGGGGAAAGACAGGGAACGACTATGGCTACACCTTC
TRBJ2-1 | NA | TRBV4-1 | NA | CASSLSLAAGRREQFF | TGCGCCAGCAGCTTAAGTCTGGCGGCAGGTAGGCGTGAGCAGTTCTTC
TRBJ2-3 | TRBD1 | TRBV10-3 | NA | CAIGRTGASSTDTQYF | TGCGCCATCGGGAGGACAGGGGCCTCTAGCACAGATACGCAGTATTTT
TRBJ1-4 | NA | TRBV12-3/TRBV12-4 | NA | CASNHARGANEKLFF | TGTGCCAGCAATCATGCACGGGGGGCTAATGAAAAACTGTTTTTT
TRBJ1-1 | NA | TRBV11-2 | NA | CTTSRAGDTKAFF | TGTACCACCAGCAGGGCGGGCGACACTAAAGCTTTCTTT
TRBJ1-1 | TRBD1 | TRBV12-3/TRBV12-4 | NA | CVSTRNRGLTEAFF | TGTGTCAGCACAAGAAACAGGGGCTTGACTGAAGCTTTCTTT
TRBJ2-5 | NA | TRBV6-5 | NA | CASSAPLDLDYQETQYF | TGTGCCAGCAGTGCCCCCCTGGACTTAGACTATCAAGAGACCCAGTACTTC
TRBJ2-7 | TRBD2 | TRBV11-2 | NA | CASSLARGRDFEQYF | TGTGCCAGCAGCTTAGCCCGGGGGAGGGATTTCGAACAGTACTTC
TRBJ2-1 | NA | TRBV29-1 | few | CSVESNRYEQFF | TGCAGCGTTGAATCTAATAGATATGAGCAGTTCTTC
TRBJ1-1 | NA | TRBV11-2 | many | CASSEPPRGRRTEAFF | TGTGCCAGCAGCGAACCCCCCCGGGGGCGTAGGACTGAAGCTTTCTTT
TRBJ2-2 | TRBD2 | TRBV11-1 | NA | CTSSRSLAGVGAGELFF | TGTACCAGCAGCCGATCACTAGCGGGAGTCGGAGCAGGGGAGCTGTTTTTT
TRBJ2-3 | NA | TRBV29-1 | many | CSVGQSKRDTQYF | TGCAGCGTTGGACAGTCCAAACGGGATACGCAGTATTTT
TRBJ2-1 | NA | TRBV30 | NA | CAWSHRRDNEQFF | TGTGCCTGGAGTCACCGGCGGGACAATGAGCAGTTCTTC
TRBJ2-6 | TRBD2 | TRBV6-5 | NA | CASSLRLAGRSEANVLTF | TGTGCCAGCAGTCTTCGACTAGCGGGCCGCTCTGAGGCCAACGTCCTGACTTTC
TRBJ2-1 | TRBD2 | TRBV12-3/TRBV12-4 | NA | CASIPGLEGSSSYNEQFF | TGTGCCAGCATCCCGGGACTAGAGGGGTCAAGCTCCTACAATGAGCAGTTCTTC
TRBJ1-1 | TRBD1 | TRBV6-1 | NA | CASSDGTDLNTEAFF | TGTGCCAGCAGTGACGGGACAGATTTGAACACTGAAGCTTTCTTT
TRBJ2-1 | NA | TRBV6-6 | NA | CASSYPDREANEQFF | TGTGCCAGCAGTTACCCCGACAGGGAGGCGAATGAGCAGTTCTTC
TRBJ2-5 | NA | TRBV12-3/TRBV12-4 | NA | CGSSSGETLYF | TGTGGCAGCAGCTCAGGGGAGACCCTGTACTTC
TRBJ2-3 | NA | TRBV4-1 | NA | CASSLYPGAGTQYF | TGCGCCAGCAGCCTCTACCCGGGGGCGGGGACGCAGTATTTT
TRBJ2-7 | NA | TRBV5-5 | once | CASSLRERTYEQYF | TGTGCCAGCAGCTTGAGGGAGAGGACCTACGAGCAGTACTTC
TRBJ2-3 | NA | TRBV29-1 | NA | CSVETDTRYF | TGCAGCGTTGAAACGGATACGCGGTATTTT
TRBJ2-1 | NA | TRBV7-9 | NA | CASEEGNEHFF | TGTGCCAGCGAAGAAGGCAATGAGCATTTCTTC
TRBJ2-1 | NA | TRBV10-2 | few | CASSQLQGNNEQFF | TGCGCCAGCAGTCAACTACAGGGAAACAATGAGCAGTTCTTC
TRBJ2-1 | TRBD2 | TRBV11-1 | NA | CASRFGLGVAGTSYNEQFF | TGTGCCAGCAGATTTGGACTCGGAGTAGCGGGAACTTCCTACAATGAGCAGTTCTTC
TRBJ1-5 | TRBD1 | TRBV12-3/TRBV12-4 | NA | CASSPDRESVQPQHF | TGTGCCAGCAGTCCGGACAGGGAGTCGGTTCAGCCCCAGCATTTT
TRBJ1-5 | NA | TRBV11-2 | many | CASSYGGGQPQHF | TGTGCCAGCAGCTACGGGGGGGGTCAGCCCCAGCATTTT
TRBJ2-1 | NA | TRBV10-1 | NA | CASSEGFSSALYNEQFF | TGCGCCAGCAGTGAGGGGTTTTCTAGCGCACTCTACAATGAGCAGTTCTTC
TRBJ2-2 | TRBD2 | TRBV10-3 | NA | CAISELAGGTGELFF | TGTGCCATCAGTGAACTAGCGGGAGGAACCGGGGAGCTGTTTTTT
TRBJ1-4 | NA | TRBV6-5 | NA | CASSYRSGNEKLFF | TGTGCCAGCAGTTACCGGTCGGGAAATGAAAAACTGTTTTTT
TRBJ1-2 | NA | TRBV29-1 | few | CSVEGGSLGYTF | TGCAGCGTTGAAGGAGGGAGCCTTGGCTACACCTTC
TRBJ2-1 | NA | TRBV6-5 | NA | CASSLVSGVYNEQFF | TGTGCCAGCAGTTTGGTATCGGGGGTGTACAATGAGCAGTTCTTC
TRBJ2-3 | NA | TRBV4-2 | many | CASSQGPGTDTQYF | TGTGCCAGCAGCCAGGGACCCGGCACAGATACGCAGTATTTT
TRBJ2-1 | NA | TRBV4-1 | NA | CASSQGVGSSSYNEQFF | TGCGCCAGCAGCCAAGGGGTCGGGAGTAGCTCCTACAATGAACAGTTCTTC
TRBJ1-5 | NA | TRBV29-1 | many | CSVGWAQNQPQHF | TGCAGCGTTGGCTGGGCACAGAATCAGCCCCAGCATTTT
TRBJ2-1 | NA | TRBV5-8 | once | CASSLEGSLGDEQFF | TGTGCCAGCAGCTTGGAGGGATCCCTGGGGGATGAGCAGTTCTTC
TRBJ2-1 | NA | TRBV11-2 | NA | CASSLIAGWNNDQFF | TGTGCCAGCAGCTTAATCGCGGGATGGAACAATGACCAGTTCTTC
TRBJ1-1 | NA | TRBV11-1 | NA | CVSSDFQGTRTEAFF | TGTGTCAGCAGCGATTTTCAGGGGACGCGGACTGAAGCTTTCTTT
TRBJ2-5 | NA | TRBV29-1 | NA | CSVGRGTRGETQYF | TGCAGCGTTGGTAGAGGGACGCGGGGAGAGACCCAGTACTTC
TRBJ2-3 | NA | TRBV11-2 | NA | CASGSLGGRGTDTQYF | TGTGCCAGCGGCTCGCTGGGGGGCAGGGGCACAGATACGCAGTATTTT
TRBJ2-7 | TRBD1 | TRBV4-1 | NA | CASSSPGGFSPYEQYF | TGCGCCAGCAGCTCTCCAGGGGGATTTAGCCCCTACGAGCAGTACTTC
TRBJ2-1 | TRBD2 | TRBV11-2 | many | CASSPLRGGRVGEQFF | TGTGCCAGCAGCCCCTTGAGGGGCGGGAGGGTCGGGGAGCAGTTCTTC
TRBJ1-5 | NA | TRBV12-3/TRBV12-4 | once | CASSLSHSNQPQHF | TGTGCCAGCAGTTTAAGCCACAGCAATCAGCCCCAGCATTTT
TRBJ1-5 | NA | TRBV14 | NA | CASSQDEHQPQHF | TGTGCCAGCAGCCAAGATGAGCATCAGCCCCAGCATTTT
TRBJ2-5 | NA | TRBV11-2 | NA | CASSSGVRQGTQYF | TGTGCCAGCAGCTCTGGAGTCCGTCAGGGGACCCAGTACTTC
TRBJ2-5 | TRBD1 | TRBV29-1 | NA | CSVATTGVVGETQYF | TGCAGCGTAGCCACCACAGGGGTTGTGGGAGAGACCCAGTACTTC
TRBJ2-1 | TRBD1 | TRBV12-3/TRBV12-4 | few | CASSSTDRAYNEQFF | TGTGCCAGCAGCTCTACCGACAGGGCCTACAATGAGCAGTTCTTC
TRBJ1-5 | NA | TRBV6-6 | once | CASSYRGTGQPQHF | TGTGCCAGCAGTTACCGGGGGACCGGTCAGCCCCAGCATTTT
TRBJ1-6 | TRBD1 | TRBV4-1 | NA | CASSQDSSDRLGSPLHF | TGCGCCAGCAGCCAAGATTCATCGGACAGGTTAGGCTCACCCCTCCACTTT
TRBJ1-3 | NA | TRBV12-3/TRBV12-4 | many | CASSLGQLRNTIYF | TGTGCCAGCAGTTTAGGGCAGCTGCGAAACACCATATATTTT
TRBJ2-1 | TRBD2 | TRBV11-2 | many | CASSGRLAANEQFF | TGTGCCAGCAGCGGTCGACTAGCGGCTAATGAGCAGTTCTTC
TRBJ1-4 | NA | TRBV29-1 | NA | CSVVSANEKLFF | TGCAGCGTTGTAAGTGCCAATGAAAAACTGTTTTTT
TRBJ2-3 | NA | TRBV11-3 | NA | CASSLDRHTTDTQYF | TGTGCCAGCAGCTTAGATCGACATACTACAGATACGCAGTATTTT
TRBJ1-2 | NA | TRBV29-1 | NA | CSVEISNYGYTF | TGCAGCGTTGAAATCAGTAACTATGGCTACACCTTC
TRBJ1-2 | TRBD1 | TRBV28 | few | CASSPGTGYYGYTF | TGTGCCAGCAGCCCGGGGACAGGCTACTATGGCTACACCTTC